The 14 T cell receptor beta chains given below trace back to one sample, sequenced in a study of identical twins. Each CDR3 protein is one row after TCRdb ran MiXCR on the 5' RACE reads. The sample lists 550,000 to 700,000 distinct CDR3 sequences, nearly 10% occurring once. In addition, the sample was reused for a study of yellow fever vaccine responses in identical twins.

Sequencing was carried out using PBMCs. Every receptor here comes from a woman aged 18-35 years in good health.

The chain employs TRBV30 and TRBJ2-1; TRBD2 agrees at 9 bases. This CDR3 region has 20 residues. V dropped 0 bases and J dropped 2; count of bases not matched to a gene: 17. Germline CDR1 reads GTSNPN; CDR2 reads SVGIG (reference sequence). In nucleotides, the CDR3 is TGTGCCTGGAGTGTACCCCGGTACGACAGCGGGGGGTTGCCCTACAATGAGCAGTTCTTC. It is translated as CAWSVPRYDSGGLPYNEQFF.

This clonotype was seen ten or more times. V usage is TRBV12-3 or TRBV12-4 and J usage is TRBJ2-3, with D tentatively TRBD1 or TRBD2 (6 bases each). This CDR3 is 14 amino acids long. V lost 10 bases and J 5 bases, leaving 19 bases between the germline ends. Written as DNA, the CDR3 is TGTGCCACCGATAAAGAGGGGGGAAAAGATACGCAGTATTTT. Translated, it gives CATDKEGGKDTQYF.

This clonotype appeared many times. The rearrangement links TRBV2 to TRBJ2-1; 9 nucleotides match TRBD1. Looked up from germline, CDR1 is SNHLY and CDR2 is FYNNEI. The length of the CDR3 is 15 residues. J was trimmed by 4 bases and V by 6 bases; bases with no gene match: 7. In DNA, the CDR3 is TGTGCCAGCAGGCTCGACAGGGGGGGGTACAATGAGCAGTTCTTC. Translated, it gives CASRLDRGGYNEQFF.

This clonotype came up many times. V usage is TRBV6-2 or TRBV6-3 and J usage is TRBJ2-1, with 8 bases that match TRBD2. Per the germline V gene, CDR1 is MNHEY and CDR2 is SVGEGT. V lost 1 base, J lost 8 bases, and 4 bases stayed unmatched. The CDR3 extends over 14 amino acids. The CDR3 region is CASSYFAGGHEQFF. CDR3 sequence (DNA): TGTGCCAGCAGTTACTTCGCGGGAGGTCATGAGCAGTTCTTC.

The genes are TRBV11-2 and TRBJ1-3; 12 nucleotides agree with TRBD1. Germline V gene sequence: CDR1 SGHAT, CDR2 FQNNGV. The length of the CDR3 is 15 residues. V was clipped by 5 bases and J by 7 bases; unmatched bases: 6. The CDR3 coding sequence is TGTGCCAGCAGCCCCGGGACAGGGGGCGGTAACACCATATATTTT. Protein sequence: CASSPGTGGGNTIYF.

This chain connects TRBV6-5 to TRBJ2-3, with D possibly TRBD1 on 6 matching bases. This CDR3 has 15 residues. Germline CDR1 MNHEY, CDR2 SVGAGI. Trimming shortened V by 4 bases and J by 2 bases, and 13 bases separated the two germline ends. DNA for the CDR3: TGTGCCAGCAGTTTGCAGGGGTCACTCACAGATACGCAGTATTTT. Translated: CASSLQGSLTDTQYF.

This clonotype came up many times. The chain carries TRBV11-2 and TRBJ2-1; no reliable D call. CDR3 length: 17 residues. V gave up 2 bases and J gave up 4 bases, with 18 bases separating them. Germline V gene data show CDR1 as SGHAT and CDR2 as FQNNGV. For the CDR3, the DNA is TGTGCCAGCAGCTTATTCCCCACTGGGCAGCCGTACAATGAGCAGTTCTTC. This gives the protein CASSLFPTGQPYNEQFF.

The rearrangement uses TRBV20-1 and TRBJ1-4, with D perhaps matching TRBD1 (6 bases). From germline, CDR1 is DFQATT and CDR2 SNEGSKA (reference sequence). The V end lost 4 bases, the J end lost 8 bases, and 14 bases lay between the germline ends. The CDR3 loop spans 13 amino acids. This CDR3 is CSATPGEKEKLFF. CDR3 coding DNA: TGCAGTGCTACCCCAGGGGAGAAGGAAAAACTGTTTTTT.

As DNA, the CDR3 is TGTGCCATCAGTGTGAGCGGGGGGAACCCAGATACGCAGTATTTT. This encodes CAISVSGGNPDTQYF. The chain carries TRBV10-3 and TRBJ2-3; 9 nucleotides match TRBD2. CDR3 size: 15 residues. Germline V CDR1 and CDR2: ENHRY, SYGVKD. V lost 4 bases, J lost 4 bases, and 6 bases stayed unmatched.

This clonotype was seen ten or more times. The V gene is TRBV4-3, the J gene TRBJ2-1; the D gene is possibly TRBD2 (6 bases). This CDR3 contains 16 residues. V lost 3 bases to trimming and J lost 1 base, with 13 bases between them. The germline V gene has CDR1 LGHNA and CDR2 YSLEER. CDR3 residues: CASSQGRERSYNEQFF. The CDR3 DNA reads TGCGCCAGCAGCCAGGGACGGGAGCGGTCCTACAATGAGCAGTTCTTC.

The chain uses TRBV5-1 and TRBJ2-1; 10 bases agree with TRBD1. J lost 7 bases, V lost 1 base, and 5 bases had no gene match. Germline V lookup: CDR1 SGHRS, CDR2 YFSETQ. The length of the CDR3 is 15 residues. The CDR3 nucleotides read TGCGCCAGCAGCTTGCTAGGGACAGGGGAAAATGAGCAGTTCTTC. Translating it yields CASSLLGTGENEQFF.

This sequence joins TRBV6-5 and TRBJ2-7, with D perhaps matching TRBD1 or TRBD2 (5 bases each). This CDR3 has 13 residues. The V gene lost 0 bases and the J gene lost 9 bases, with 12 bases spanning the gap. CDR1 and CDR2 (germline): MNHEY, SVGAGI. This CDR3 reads CASSYSSGGTQYF. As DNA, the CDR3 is TGTGCCAGCAGTTACTCATCTGGGGGTACGCAGTACTTC.

CDR3 in DNA: TGCAGTGCTAGAGACCCCAGGGGACTTAACACCGGGGAGCTGTTTTTT. Translating it yields CSARDPRGLNTGELFF. The chain uses TRBV20-1 and TRBJ2-2, with D perhaps given as TRBD1 or TRBD2 (6 bases each). The CDR3 covers 16 residues. Germline loops: CDR1 DFQATT, CDR2 SNEGSKA (reference sequence). Trimming removed 0 bases at V and 2 bases at J, with 13 bases between.

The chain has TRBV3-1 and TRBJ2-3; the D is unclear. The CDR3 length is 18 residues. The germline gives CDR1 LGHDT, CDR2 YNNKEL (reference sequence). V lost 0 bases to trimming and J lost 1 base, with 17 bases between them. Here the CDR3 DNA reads TGTGCCAGCAGCCAAGATTTCGGTCGCGGTTCGGGCACAGATACGCAGTATTTT. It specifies CASSQDFGRGSGTDTQYF.